This TCR beta chain is drawn from a study of T cell repertoires in aging, cancer and after chemotherapy. Study overall: Six age groups, ranging from 30 or younger to 70 or older, included the donors. The whole study produced a dataset of roughly 8.8 million TCR reads.

TCR beta rearrangements were amplified from peripheral blood genomic DNA. The junction had 8 bases not matched to a gene; V was cut back by 3 bases and J by 5 bases. The CDR3 runs to 16 residues. Per the germline V gene, CDR1 is SGHTA and CDR2 is FQGNSA. Rearranged V-D-J TRB sequences were amplified with a mixed TRB-A/B primer pool. TCRdb re-derived calls from the multiplex PCR reads in MiXCR, one entry per CDR3 protein. The sample has about 1,600 distinct CDR3 sequences, 21% seen once. This sequence was found in a human donor with a solid tumor. The chain recombines TRBV7-2 with TRBJ2-3; TRBD1 matches at 10 bases. The sample comprised blood. The chain's CDR3 is CASSLDGQGVQDTQYF. The DNA of the CDR3 is TGTGCCAGCAGCTTGGACGGACAGGGGGTGCAAGATACGCAGTATTTT.